These 5 T cell receptor beta chains originate from one sample sequenced in a study of T cell repertoires in cytomegalovirus infection. No cognate antigen is known for these TCRs. TCRdb re-called the reads with MiXCR, one entry per CDR3 protein. The sample lists approximately 260,000 distinct CDR3 sequences, about 20% occurring once. This specimen consisted of cultured PBMCs, obtained from culture after CMV antigen stimulation. The receptors were gathered from a human donor in good health (CMV status not recorded). Some clones in this sample may be carry-over from other donors' samples.

The V gene is TRBV20-1, the J gene TRBJ2-5; 14 positions agree with TRBD2. V gave up 1 base and J gave up 2 bases; unmatched junction bases: 0. Per germline, CDR1 DFQATT and CDR2 SNEGSKA (reference sequence). The CDR3 runs 15 residues. CDR3: CSARGLAGGQETQYF. The DNA for the CDR3 is TGCAGTGCTAGAGGACTAGCGGGAGGGCAAGAGACCCAGTACTTC.

The table lists this clonotype with many counts. This CDR3 is CASSLDGAGGYEQYF. CDR3 coding DNA: TGTGCCAGCAGCTTAGACGGCGCGGGAGGTTACGAGCAGTACTTC. The rearrangement joins TRBV7-2 to TRBJ2-7, with 8 bases fitting TRBD2. Germline CDR1 is SGHTA and CDR2 is FQGNSA. The CDR3 length is 15 residues. The V segment lost 1 base and the J segment 4 bases; nucleotides outside the gene matches: 6.

Details on this clonotype: This may be a read error: a much more frequent sequence differs by one nucleotide. The CDR3 does not close with the conserved phenylalanine or tryptophan, likely indicating a read error. The rearrangement links TRBV7-3 to TRBJ2-1; maybe TRBD2 (5 bases). The CDR3 has 17 amino acids. Germline values: CDR1 SGHTA, CDR2 FQGTGA. Between the trimmed V and J ends, which lost 4 bases and 5 bases, there was a span of 21 bases. The CDR3 region has the DNA TGTGCCAGCAGCTCCCTCGCGGCTAGTGGAGGACACAATGAGCAGTTCTCC. Its translation is CASSSLAASGGHNEQFS.

This clonotype was counted between two and nine times. This chain connects TRBV19 to TRBJ1-2; D may be TRBD1 (6 bases). The V and J ends lost 7 bases and 4 bases respectively, with 13 bases between them. Germline CDR1 is LNHDA and CDR2 is SQIVND (reference sequence). This CDR3 is built from 13 residues. The CDR3 DNA sequence: TGTGCCAGTACCCCCCGGACAGTCTATGGCTACACCTTC. This translates into CASTPRTVYGYTF.

CDR3 DNA sequence: TGTGCCACCAGCAGAGGGGTTGGGCAGAACACTGAAGCTTTCTTT. It codes for CATSRGVGQNTEAFF. V and J are TRBV15 and TRBJ1-1; no definite D call. Per germline, CDR1 LNHNV and CDR2 YYDKDF (reference sequence). CDR3 length equals 15 residues. Trimming stripped 1 base from V and 1 base from J, with 10 bases between.